This TCR beta chain was observed in a study of post-analysis software for immune sequencing data. Study at large: Relapsing-remitting, secondary progressive and progressive-relapsing multiple sclerosis courses were included.

CDR3 length equals 14 residues. Per germline, CDR1 LGHDT and CDR2 YNNKEL (reference sequence). The V segment lost 6 bases and the J segment 8 bases; nucleotides outside the gene matches: 10. The TCR beta cDNA libraries carried unique molecular identifiers. The authors obtained roughly 500,000 cDNA molecules from approximately 1 to 10 million T cells. Each CDR3 protein is one row after TCRdb ran MiXCR on the PCR reads. The sample yields roughly 700,000 distinct CDR3 sequences, roughly 29% seen once. This clonotype came up once. Its antigen is unidentified. General study points: Patients carried a few TRBV segments more frequently than controls did, and TRBV5-6, TRBV5-1 and TRBV20-1 were among them. Analysis by F measure revealed that same-batch samples clustered strongly together. Normalized Chao1 diversity in multiple sclerosis patients fell significantly below that of controls.

The sample taken for sequencing was blood. The TCR originated in a girl between 5 and 17 years old with multiple sclerosis. The chain couples TRBV3-1 to TRBJ2-1; 7 bases match TRBD2. CDR3 bases: TGTGCCAGCAGTCCGACCGGGACTATCCATGAGCAGTTCTTC. Its protein is CASSPTGTIHEQFF.